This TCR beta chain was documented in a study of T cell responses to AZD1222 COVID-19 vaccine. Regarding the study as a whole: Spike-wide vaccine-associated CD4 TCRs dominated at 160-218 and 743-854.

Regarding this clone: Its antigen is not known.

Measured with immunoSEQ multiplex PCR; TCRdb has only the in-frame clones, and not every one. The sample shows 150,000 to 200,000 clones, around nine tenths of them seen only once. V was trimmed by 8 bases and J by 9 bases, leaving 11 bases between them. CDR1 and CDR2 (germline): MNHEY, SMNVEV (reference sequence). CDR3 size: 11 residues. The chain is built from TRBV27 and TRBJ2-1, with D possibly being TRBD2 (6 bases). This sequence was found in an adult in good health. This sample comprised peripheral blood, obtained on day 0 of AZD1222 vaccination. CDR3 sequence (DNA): TGTGCCAGCCATAGCGGTATTGAGCAGTTCTTC. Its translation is CASHSGIEQFF.